Each of the 2 T cell receptor beta chains below was sequenced from the same sample in a study of cytomegalovirus exposure and HLA in healthy donors. The PCR ran on 60 Vbeta and 13 Jbeta primers. Profiling relied on immunoSEQ multiplex PCR, and the TCRdb table lists in-frame clones only, not all of them. The data contain about 74,000 clones, around 70% of them singletons. Material for sequencing was PBMCs. The receptor source for this set is a woman aged 40 to 55 in good health and CMV-seropositive.

This clone was seen more than once but under ten times. The chain combines TRBV7-8 with TRBJ2-7; D unresolved. Germline CDR1 and CDR2: SGHVS and FQNEAQ. V lost 2 bases, J lost 0 bases, and 14 bases lay in between. This CDR3 has 16 residues. The CDR3 is CASSLRLGSISYEQYF. The CDR3 DNA is TGTGCCAGCAGCTTAAGGCTGGGCTCTATCTCCTACGAGCAGTACTTC.

This CDR3 is CASSSGGTQPTGELFF. CDR3 in DNA: TGCGCCAGCAGCTCGGGAGGGACACAGCCTACCGGGGAGCTGTTTTTT. The V and J genes are TRBV5-1 and TRBJ2-2; 8 positions agree with TRBD2. Germline V gene sequence: CDR1 SGHRS, CDR2 YFSETQ. This CDR3 is 16 amino acids long. J gave up 5 bases and V 3 bases, and 9 bases lay outside the gene matches.